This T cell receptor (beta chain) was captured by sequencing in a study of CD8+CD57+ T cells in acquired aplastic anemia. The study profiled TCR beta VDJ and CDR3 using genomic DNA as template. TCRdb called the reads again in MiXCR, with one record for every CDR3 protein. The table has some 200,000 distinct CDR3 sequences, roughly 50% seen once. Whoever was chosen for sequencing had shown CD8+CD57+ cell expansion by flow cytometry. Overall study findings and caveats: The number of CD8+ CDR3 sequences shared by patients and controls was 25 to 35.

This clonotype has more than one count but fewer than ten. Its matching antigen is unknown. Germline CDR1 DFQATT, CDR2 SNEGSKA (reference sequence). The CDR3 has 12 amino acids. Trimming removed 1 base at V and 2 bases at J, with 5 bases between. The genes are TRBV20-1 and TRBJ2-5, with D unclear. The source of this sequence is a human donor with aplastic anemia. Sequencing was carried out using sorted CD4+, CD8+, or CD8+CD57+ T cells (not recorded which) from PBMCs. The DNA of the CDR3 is TGCAGTGCTAGAGGGGGACAAGAGACCCAGTACTTC. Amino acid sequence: CSARGGQETQYF.